This T cell receptor (beta chain) was observed in a study of T cell repertoires in cytomegalovirus infection (dated by TCRdb to the late 2010s). Study-wide context: Because public TCR beta signatures pointed to carriage of CMV infection together with the matching HLA type, the HLA type of each donor mattered for the analysis. Broad study findings and their caveats: The ex vivo response was dominated by HLA-C-restricted CMV-specific TCR beta clonotypes, which also provided the single most frequent clonotype in two of eight donors. In both this cohort and an independent cohort of some 370 donors, the cumulative frequency of public TCR beta family members distinguished carriers of CMV infection plus the relevant HLA type.

This clonotype was found a few times. The antigen it binds to is not known. No base quality information exists; no much larger clone differs at one position. The CDR3 covers 15 residues, taking in both the cysteine and the phenylalanine. CDR3 DNA is the only sequence kept; it has 45 bases, read in frame from the first base. V gives up 1 base and J gives up 1 base, and the segment between their germline ends measures 10 bases. CDR1 and CDR2 (LNHDA, SQIVND) derive from the germline V gene (reference sequence). TCRdb lists the instrument as Illumina HiSeq 1500. Using fastp trimming at Q25 and MiXCR clonotype assembly, TCRdb reanalyzed the public sequencing data and kept in-frame beta chains. Records with the same CDR3 protein are collapsed into one entry carrying the most frequent genes and DNA. The sample has hundreds of thousands of distinct CDR3 sequences on record, approximately 24% of them singletons. The ten most abundant clones make up roughly 8% of the sample.

The clonotype comes from a human donor in good health (CMV status not recorded). Some clones in this sample may be carry-over from other donors' samples. The V gene is TRBV19 and the J gene is TRBJ1-1, with TRBD1 tentatively as D gene (5 bases match). Input material: CD8+ T cells from PBMCs. The CDR3 sequence is CASSIGGDGNTEAFF. In nucleotide form, the sequence is TGTGCCAGTAGTATAGGGGGCGACGGGAACACTGAAGCTTTCTTT.